This TCR beta chain was sequenced during a study of Graves' ophthalmopathy and Graves' hyperthyroidism. Overall study: Stable hyperthyroidism was defined by absence of ophthalmopathy within 18 months of follow-up. Study findings and constraints: Blood was where most expanded thyroid clonotypes above 0.001 frequency also turned up.

V gave up 5 bases and J gave up 4 bases, with 8 bases separating them. Germline CDR1 SNHLY, CDR2 FYNNEI. The CDR3 loop spans 13 amino acids. As regards this clonotype: Its cognate antigen is unknown.

Investigators amplified TCR beta CDR3 regions from RNA transcripts. Amplification began with first-round RT-PCR using HTBI primers, then second-round multiplex PCR was performed. One entry per CDR3 protein, called by TCRdb with MiXCR from the multiplex PCR reads. The table has around 520,000 distinct CDR3 sequences, under 45% seen once. The chain combines TRBV2 with TRBJ2-2; the D is unclear. The receptor was derived from an adult man with Graves' hyperthyroidism. Input material: peripheral blood or thyroid tissue (not recorded which). This CDR3 is CASSLASTGELFF. Written as DNA, the CDR3 is TGTGCCAGCAGTCTGGCCAGCACCGGGGAGCTGTTTTTT.